The clone carrying this TCR beta chain was observed at least ten times. Quantitative 5'-RACE with molecular barcodes generated TCR beta libraries. Using its own MiXCR run on the 5' RACE reads, TCRdb lists one record per CDR3 protein. The table includes 200,000 or so distinct CDR3 sequences, 13% detected once. Trimming at V came to 1 base and at J to 3 bases, leaving 6 bases not matched to a gene. CDR1 is SGHRS and CDR2 is YFSETQ in the germline V gene. The CDR3 sequence is 16 residues long. This record comes from a study of CD8 T cells in ankylosing spondylitis. Sequencing used blood, either unsorted or a sorted T cell fraction (not recorded which). This TCR was recovered from a female donor with ankylosing spondylitis or in good health (not recorded which). The V and J genes are TRBV5-1 and TRBJ2-2, with 7 bases fitting TRBD2. In DNA form, the CDR3 reads TGCGCCAGCAGCTTGAGATTAGCGGGTGACACCGGGGAGCTGTTTTTT. Translation: CASSLRLAGDTGELFF.